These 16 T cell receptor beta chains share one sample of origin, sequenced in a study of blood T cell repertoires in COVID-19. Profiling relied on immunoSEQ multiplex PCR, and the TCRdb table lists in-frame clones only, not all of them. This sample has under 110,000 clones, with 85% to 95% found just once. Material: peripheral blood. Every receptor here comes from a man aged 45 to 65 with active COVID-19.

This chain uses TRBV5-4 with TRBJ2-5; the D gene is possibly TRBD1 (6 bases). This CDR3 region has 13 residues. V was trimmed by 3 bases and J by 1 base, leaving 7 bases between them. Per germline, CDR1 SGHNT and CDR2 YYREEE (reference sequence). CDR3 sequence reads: CASSWDIQETQYF. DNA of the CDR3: TGTGCCAGCAGCTGGGACATCCAAGAGACCCAGTACTTC.

The chain's CDR3 is CASSYSHRQPGGYTF. CDR3 DNA: TGTGCCAGCAGTTACTCGCATCGACAGCCGGGTGGCTACACCTTC. The gene calls are TRBV6-5 and TRBJ1-2; D is perhaps TRBD1 (5 bases). CDR3 length equals 15 residues. V lost 0 bases and J 7 bases, leaving 15 bases between the germline ends. Germline CDR1 MNHEY, CDR2 SVGAGI.

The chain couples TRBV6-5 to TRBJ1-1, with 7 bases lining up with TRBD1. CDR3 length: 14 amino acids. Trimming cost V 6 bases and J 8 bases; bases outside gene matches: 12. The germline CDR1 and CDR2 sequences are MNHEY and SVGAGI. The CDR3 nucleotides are TGTGCCAGCAGCCGCGCCGACAGGGACGGCGAAGCTTTCTTT. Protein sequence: CASSRADRDGEAFF.

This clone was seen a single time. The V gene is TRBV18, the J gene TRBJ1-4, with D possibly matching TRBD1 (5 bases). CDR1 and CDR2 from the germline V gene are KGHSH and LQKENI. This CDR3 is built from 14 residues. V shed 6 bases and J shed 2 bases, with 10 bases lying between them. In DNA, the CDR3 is TGTGCCAGCTCGCTACGGGGGACTAATGAAAAACTGTTTTTT. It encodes CASSLRGTNEKLFF.

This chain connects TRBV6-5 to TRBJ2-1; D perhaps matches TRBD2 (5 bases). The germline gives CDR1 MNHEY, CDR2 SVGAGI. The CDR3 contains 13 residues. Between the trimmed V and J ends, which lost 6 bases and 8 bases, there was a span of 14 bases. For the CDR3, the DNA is TGTGCCAGCAGCCAAAGGGAGACGGATGAGCAGTTCTTC. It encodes CASSQRETDEQFF.

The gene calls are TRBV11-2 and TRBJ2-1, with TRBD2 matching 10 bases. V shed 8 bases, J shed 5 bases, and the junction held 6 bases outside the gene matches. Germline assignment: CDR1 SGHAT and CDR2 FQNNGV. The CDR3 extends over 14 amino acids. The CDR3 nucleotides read TGTGCCAGCCGCACTAGCGGGGCAAACAATGAGCAGTTCTTC. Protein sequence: CASRTSGANNEQFF.

The CDR3 is CASGGTGGSAIVLGTDTQYF. In DNA form, the CDR3 reads TGTGCCAGCGGCGGGACAGGGGGCAGTGCGATAGTTTTAGGCACAGATACGCAGTATTTT. The J gene is TRBJ2-3, the V gene TRBV5-4; TRBD1 aligns across 12 bases. Germline values: CDR1 SGHNT, CDR2 YYREEE (reference sequence). Trimming removed 7 bases from V and 1 base from J; junction bases left unmatched: 19. The CDR3 is 20 amino acids.

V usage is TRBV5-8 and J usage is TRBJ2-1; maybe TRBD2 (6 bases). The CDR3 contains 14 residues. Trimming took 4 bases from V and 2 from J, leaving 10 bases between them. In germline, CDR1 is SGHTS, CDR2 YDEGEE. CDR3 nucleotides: TGTGCCAGCAGCGGAGGGTTCGCCTACAATGAGCAGTTCTTC. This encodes CASSGGFAYNEQFF.

The chain's CDR3 is CASTPLKGGGGSITEAFF. The CDR3 DNA is TGTGCCAGCACCCCGTTAAAGGGGGGGGGAGGGTCGATTACTGAAGCTTTCTTT. The V call is TRBV27, the J call TRBJ1-1; D may be TRBD1 (6 bases). V was trimmed by 7 bases and J by 5 bases, leaving 29 bases between them. There are 18 residues in the CDR3. Germline values: CDR1 MNHEY, CDR2 SMNVEV (reference sequence).

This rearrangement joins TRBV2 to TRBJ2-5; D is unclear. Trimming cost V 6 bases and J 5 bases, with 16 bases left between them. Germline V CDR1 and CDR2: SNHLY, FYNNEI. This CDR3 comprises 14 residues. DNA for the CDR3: TGTGCCAGCAGAAACTTAGTGGCCGGGGAGACCCAGTACTTC. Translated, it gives CASRNLVAGETQYF.

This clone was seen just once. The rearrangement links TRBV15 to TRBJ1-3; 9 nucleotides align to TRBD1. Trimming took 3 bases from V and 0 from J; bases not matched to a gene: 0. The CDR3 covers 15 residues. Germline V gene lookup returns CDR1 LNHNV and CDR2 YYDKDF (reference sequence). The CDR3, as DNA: TGTGCCACCAGCAGGGACAGGGGCTCTGGAAACACCATATATTTT. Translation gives CATSRDRGSGNTIYF. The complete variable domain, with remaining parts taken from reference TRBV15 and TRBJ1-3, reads DAMVIQNPRYQVTQFGKPVTLSCSQTLNHNVMYWYQQKSSQAPKLLFHYYDKDFNNEADTPDNFQSRRPNTSFCFLDIRSPGLGDTAMYLCATSRDRGSGNTIYFGEGSWLTVV.

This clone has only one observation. The chain's CDR3 is CSARVSDTQYF. The CDR3 coding sequence is TGCAGTGCTAGAGTCTCCGATACGCAGTATTTT. This sequence joins TRBV20-1 and TRBJ2-3; D not certain. The V gene's germline CDR1 is DFQATT and CDR2 SNEGSKA (reference sequence). The CDR3 consists of 11 residues. Trimming removed 1 base from V and 6 bases from J, with 5 bases in between.

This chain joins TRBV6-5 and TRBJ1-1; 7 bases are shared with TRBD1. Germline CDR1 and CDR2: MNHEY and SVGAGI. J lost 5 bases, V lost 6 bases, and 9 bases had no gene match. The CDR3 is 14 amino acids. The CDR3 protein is CASRTGTQGTEAFF. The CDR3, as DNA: TGTGCCAGCAGGACAGGGACCCAGGGGACTGAAGCTTTCTTT.

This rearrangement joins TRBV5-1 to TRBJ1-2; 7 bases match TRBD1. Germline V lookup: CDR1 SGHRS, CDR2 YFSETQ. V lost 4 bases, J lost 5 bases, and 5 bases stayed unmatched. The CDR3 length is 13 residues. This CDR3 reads CASSAGQLYGYTF. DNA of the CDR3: TGCGCCAGCAGCGCGGGACAGCTATATGGCTACACCTTC.

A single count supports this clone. CDR3 in DNA: TGTGCCTGGAGACCTAGGGAGACGGGTTCGACCCTCCACTTT. Translated, it gives CAWRPRETGSTLHF. This chain joins TRBV30 and TRBJ1-6; D unclear. CDR3 length: 14 amino acids. Germline CDR1 is GTSNPN and CDR2 is SVGIG (reference sequence). Trimming pared 3 bases from V and 14 bases from J, leaving 20 bases between.

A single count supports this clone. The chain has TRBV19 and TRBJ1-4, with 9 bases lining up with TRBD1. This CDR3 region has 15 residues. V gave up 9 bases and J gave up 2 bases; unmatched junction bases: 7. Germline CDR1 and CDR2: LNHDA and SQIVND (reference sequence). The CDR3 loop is CASGTGILTNEKLFF. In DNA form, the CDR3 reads TGTGCCAGCGGGACAGGGATCCTCACTAATGAAAAACTGTTTTTT. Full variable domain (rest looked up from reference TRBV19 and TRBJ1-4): DGGITQSPKYLFRKEGQNVTLSCEQNLNHDAMYWYRQDPGQGLRLIYYSQIVNDFQKGDIAEGYSVSREKKESFPLTVTSAQKNPTAFYLCASGTGILTNEKLFFGSGTQLSVL.